The 3 T cell receptor beta chains below come from one sample, sequenced in a study of blood T cell repertoires in COVID-19. The table came from immunoSEQ multiplex PCR; TCRdb's copy has only in-frame clones and leaves some out. The sample yields roughly 190,000 clones, around 76% seen once. The sample was peripheral blood. These receptors originate from a woman between 55 and 75 years old with COVID-19, enrolled during active disease.

V gene TRBV7-9 combines with J gene TRBJ2-1; possible D gene TRBD1, 6 bases. CDR3 size: 15 residues. V dropped 5 bases and J dropped 0 bases, with 11 bases sitting between them. Germline lookup yields CDR1 SEHNR and CDR2 FQNEAQ (reference sequence). CDR3 coding DNA: TGTGCCAGCAGCCTCCAGGGGAGCTCCTACAATGAGCAGTTCTTC. Translated: CASSLQGSSYNEQFF.

This chain links TRBV30 with TRBJ2-7, with D unclear. Germline assignment: CDR1 GTSNPN and CDR2 SVGIG (reference sequence). The CDR3 consists of 11 residues. V gave up 0 bases and J gave up 4 bases, with 4 bases separating them. The CDR3 region has the DNA TGTGCCTGGAGTGTGCAGTACGAGCAGTACTTC. Protein product: CAWSVQYEQYF.

This chain uses TRBV7-2 with TRBJ1-1; possibly TRBD1 for D (5 bases). The CDR3 totals 15 residues. The germline CDR1 and CDR2 sequences are SGHTA and FQGNSA. V lost 5 bases to trimming and J lost 5 bases, with 18 bases between them. The CDR3 loop is CASSLWRLGDTEAFF. For the CDR3, the DNA is TGTGCCAGCAGCCTCTGGAGACTAGGGGATACTGAAGCTTTCTTT.